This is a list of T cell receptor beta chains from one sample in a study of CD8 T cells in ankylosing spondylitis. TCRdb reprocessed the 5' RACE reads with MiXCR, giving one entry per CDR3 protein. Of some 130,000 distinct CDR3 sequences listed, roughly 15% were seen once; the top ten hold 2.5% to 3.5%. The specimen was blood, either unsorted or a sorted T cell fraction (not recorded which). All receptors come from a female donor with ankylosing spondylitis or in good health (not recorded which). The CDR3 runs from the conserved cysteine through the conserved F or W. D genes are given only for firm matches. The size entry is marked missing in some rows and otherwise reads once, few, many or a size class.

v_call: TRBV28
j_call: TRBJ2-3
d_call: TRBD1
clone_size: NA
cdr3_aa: CASSPPGTGTNTQYF
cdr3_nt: TGTGCCAGCAGTCCCCCTGGGACAGGGACTAATACGCAGTATTTT

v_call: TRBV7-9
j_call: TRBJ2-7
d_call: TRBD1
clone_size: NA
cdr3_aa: CASSFLGTGTYEQYF
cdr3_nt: TGTGCCAGCAGTTTCTTAGGGACAGGGACCTACGAGCAGTACTTC

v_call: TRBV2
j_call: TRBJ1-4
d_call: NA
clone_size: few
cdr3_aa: CASQEGSGKLFF
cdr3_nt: TGTGCCAGCCAGGAGGGTAGTGGAAAACTGTTTTTT

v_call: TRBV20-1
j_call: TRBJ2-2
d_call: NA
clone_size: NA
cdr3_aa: CSARVPAGRSGELFF
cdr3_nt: TGCAGTGCTAGAGTACCCGCTGGCCGTAGCGGGGAGCTGTTTTTT

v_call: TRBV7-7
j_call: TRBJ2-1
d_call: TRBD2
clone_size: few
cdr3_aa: CASSPTSGEQFF
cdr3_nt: TGTGCTAGCAGCCCCACTAGCGGTGAGCAGTTCTTC

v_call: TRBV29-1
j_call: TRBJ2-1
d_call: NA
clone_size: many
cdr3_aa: CGIEGNNEQFF
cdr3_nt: TGCGGAATAGAGGGCAACAATGAGCAGTTCTTC

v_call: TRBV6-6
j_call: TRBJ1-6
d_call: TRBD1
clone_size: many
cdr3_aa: CAIKRTGDNSPLHF
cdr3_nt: TGTGCCATCAAAAGGACAGGCGATAATTCACCCCTCCACTTT

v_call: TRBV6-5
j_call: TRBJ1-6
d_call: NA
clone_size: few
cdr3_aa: CASSYLDSLNSPLHF
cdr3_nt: TGTGCCAGCAGTTACCTGGACAGCCTAAATTCACCCCTCCACTTT

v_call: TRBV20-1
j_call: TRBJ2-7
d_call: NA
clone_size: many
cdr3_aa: CSARPLERVYEQYF
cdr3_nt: TGCAGTGCTAGACCTCTGGAGAGGGTCTACGAGCAGTACTTC

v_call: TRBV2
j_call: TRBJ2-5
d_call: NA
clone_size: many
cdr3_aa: CASSRETQYF
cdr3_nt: TGTGCCAGCAGTCGAGAGACCCAGTACTTC

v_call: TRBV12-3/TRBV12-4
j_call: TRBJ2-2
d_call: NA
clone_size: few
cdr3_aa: CASSLGLVAGELFF
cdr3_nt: TGTGCCAGCAGTTTAGGGCTCGTCGCCGGGGAGCTGTTTTTT

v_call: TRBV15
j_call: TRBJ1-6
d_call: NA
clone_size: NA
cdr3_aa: CATSRDGGTLHF
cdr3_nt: TGTGCCACCAGCAGAGACGGAGGGACCCTCCACTTT

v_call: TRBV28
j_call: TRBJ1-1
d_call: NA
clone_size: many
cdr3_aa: CASSLLRGNGNTEAFF
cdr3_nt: TGTGCCAGCAGTTTATTGAGGGGAAATGGGAACACTGAAGCTTTCTTT

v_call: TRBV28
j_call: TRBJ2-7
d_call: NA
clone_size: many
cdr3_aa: CASSLNAKGSSYEQYF
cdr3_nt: TGTGCCAGCAGTTTAAACGCCAAGGGGAGCTCCTACGAGCAGTACTTC

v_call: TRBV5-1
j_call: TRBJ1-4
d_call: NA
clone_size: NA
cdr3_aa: CASSPGAQPGDEKLFF
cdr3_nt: TGCGCCAGCAGCCCAGGGGCGCAACCGGGGGATGAAAAACTGTTTTTT

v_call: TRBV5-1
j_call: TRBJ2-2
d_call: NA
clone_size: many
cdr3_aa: CATMTGSNTGELFF
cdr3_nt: TGCGCCACAATGACAGGCTCGAACACCGGGGAGCTGTTTTTT

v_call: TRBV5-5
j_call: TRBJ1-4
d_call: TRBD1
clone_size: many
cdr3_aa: CASSLGTGQNEKLFF
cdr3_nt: TGTGCCAGCAGCTTGGGGACAGGGCAGAATGAAAAACTGTTTTTT

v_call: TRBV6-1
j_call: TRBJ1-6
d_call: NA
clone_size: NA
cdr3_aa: CASSREGLIYSPLHF
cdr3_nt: TGTGCCAGCAGCAGGGAAGGGCTAATATATTCACCCCTCCACTTT

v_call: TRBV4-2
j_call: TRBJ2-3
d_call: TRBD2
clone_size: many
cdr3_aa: CASSHDFPGTSGTDTQYF
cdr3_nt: TGTGCCAGCAGCCATGATTTCCCCGGGACTAGCGGTACAGATACGCAGTATTTT

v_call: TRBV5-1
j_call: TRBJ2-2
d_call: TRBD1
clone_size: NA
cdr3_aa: CASSLRTGDTGELFF
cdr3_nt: TGCGCCAGCAGCTTACGGACAGGGGACACCGGGGAGCTGTTTTTT

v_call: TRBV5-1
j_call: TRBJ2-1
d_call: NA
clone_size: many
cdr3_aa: CASSSEAGYNEQFF
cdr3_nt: TGCGCCAGCAGCTCGGAGGCGGGGTACAATGAGCAGTTCTTC

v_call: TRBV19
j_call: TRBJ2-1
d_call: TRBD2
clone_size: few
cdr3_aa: CASSPRTSGRASYNEQFF
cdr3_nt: TGTGCCAGTAGTCCGCGGACTAGCGGGAGGGCCTCGTACAATGAGCAGTTCTTC

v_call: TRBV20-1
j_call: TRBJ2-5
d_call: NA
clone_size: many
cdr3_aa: CSARDYAGRSQETQYF
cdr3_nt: TGCAGTGCTAGAGACTACGCGGGGCGTTCCCAAGAGACCCAGTACTTC

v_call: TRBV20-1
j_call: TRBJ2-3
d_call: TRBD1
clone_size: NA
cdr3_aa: CSATKWTGEITDTQYF
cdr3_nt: TGCAGTGCTACGAAATGGACAGGGGAAATCACAGATACGCAGTATTTT

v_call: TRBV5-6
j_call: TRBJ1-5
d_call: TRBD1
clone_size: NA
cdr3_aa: CASSSTGYSNQPQHF
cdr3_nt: TGTGCCAGCAGCTCGACAGGGTATAGCAATCAGCCCCAGCATTTT

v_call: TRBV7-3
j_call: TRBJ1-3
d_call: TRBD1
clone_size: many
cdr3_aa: CASSLGDRAGNTIYF
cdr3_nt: TGTGCCAGCAGCCTAGGGGACAGGGCTGGAAACACCATATATTTT

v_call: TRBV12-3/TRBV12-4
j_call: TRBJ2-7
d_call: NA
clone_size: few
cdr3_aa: CASSAFEEGQKYF
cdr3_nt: TGTGCCAGCAGCGCTTTTGAGGAGGGGCAAAAGTACTTC

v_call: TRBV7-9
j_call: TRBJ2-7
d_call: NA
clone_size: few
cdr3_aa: CASSRSEAGYEQYF
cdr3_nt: TGTGCCAGCAGCCGGTCCGAAGCCGGGTACGAGCAGTACTTC

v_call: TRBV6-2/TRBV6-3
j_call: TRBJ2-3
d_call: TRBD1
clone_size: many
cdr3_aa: CASMDRAPDTQYF
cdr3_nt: TGTGCCAGCATGGACAGGGCGCCAGATACGCAGTATTTT

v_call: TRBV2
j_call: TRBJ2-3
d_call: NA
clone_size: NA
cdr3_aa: CASSETIYADTQYF
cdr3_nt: TGTGCCAGCAGTGAAACTATATACGCAGATACGCAGTATTTT

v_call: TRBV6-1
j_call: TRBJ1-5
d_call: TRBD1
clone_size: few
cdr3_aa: CASRRDRGLNQPQHF
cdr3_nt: TGTGCCAGCAGGAGAGACAGGGGGCTCAATCAGCCCCAGCATTTT

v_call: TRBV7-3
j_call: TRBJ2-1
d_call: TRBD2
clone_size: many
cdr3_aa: CASSSPLAGGNNEQFF
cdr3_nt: TGTGCCAGCAGCTCCCCCCTAGCGGGGGGAAACAATGAGCAGTTCTTC

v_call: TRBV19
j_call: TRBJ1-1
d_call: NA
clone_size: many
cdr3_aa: CASSIGGINTEAFF
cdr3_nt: TGTGCCAGTAGTATCGGCGGGATTAACACTGAAGCTTTCTTT

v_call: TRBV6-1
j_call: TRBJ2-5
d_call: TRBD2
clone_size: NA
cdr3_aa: CASSDPLSGREQETQYF
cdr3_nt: TGTGCCAGCAGTGACCCGCTCAGCGGGAGAGAGCAAGAGACCCAGTACTTC

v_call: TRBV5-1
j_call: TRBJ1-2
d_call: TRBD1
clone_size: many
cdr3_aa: CASSLTAGQGDYGYTF
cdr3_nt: TGCGCCAGCAGCTTGACAGCTGGACAGGGGGACTATGGCTACACCTTC

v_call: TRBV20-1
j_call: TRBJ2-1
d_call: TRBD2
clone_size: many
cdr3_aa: CSARDTGTSGANEQFF
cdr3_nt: TGCAGTGCTAGAGATACCGGGACTAGCGGGGCTAATGAGCAGTTCTTC

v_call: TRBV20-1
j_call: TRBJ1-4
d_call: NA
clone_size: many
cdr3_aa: CSARDGTGRGANEKLFF
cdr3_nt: TGCAGTGCTAGAGATGGTACAGGCCGGGGAGCTAATGAAAAACTGTTTTTT

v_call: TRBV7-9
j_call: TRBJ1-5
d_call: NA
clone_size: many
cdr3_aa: CASSLEGGQPQHF
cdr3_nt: TGCGCCAGCAGCTTGGAGGGGGGACAGCCCCAGCATTTT

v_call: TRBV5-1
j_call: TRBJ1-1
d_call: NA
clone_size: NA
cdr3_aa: CASSLATEVNTEAFF
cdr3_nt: TGCGCCAGCAGCTTGGCCACGGAGGTGAACACTGAAGCTTTCTTT

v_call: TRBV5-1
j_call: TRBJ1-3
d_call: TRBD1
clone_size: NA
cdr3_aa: CASSLGQGGHTIYF
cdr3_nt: TGCGCCAGCAGCTTGGGACAGGGCGGCCACACCATATATTTT

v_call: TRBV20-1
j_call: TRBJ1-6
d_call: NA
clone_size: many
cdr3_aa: CSATTGTENNSPLHF
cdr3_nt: TGCAGTGCCACAACGGGGACGGAGAATAATTCACCCCTCCACTTT

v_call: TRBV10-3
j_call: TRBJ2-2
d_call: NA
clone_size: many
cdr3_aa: CATGIQAITGELFF
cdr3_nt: TGTGCCACAGGGATACAGGCCATCACCGGGGAGCTGTTTTTT

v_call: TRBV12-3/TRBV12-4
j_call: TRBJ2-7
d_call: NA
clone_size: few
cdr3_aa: CASSGQISYEQYF
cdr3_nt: TGTGCCAGCAGTGGACAGATCTCCTACGAGCAGTACTTC

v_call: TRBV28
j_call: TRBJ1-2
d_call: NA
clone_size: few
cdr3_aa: CASSLTGEYGYTF
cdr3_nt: TGTGCCAGCAGTTTAACGGGGGAGTATGGCTACACCTTC

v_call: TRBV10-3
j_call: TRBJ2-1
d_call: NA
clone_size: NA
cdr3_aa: CAISEIGGYNEQFF
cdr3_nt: TGTGCCATCAGTGAGATAGGGGGGTACAATGAGCAGTTCTTC

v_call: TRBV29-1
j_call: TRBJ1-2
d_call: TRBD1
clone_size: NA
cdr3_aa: CSVARERTGISGYTF
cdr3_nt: TGCAGCGTTGCCCGAGAGAGGACAGGGATAAGTGGCTACACCTTC

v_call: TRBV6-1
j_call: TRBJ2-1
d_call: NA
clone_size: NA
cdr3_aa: CASIKPGGNEQFF
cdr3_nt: TGTGCCAGCATCAAGCCCGGAGGGAATGAGCAGTTCTTC

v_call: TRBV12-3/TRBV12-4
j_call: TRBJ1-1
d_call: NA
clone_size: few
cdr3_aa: CASSSYDSYTEAFF
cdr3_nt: TGTGCCAGCAGTTCTTACGATTCGTACACTGAAGCTTTCTTT

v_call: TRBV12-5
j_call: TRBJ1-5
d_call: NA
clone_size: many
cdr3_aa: CASGLTGLSNQPQHF
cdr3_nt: TGTGCTAGTGGTTTGACGGGGCTCAGCAATCAGCCCCAGCATTTT

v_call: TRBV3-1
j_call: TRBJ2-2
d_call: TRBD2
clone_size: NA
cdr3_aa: CASSQELAGVSFNTGELFF
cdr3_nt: TGTGCCAGCAGCCAAGAACTAGCGGGAGTCAGCTTCAACACCGGGGAGCTGTTTTTT

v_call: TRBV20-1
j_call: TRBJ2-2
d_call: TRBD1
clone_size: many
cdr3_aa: CSASSDRAGELFF
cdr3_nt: TGCAGTGCTAGTTCGGACAGGGCCGGGGAGCTGTTTTTT

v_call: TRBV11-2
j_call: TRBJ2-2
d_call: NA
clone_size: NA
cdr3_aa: CASSAALVDTGELFF
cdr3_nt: TGTGCCAGCAGCGCGGCACTAGTCGACACCGGGGAGCTGTTTTTT

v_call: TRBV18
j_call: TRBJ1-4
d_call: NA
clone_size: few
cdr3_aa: CASSPSTWPGVEDEKLFF
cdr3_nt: TGTGCCAGCTCACCATCCACCTGGCCGGGTGTGGAGGATGAAAAACTGTTTTTT

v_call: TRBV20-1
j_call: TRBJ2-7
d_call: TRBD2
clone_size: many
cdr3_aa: CSAGSSGGYEQYF
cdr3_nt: TGCAGTGCTGGGTCTAGCGGGGGTTACGAGCAGTACTTC

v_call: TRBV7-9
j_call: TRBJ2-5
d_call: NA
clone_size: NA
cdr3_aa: CASSLGQGGGQETQYF
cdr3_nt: TGTGCCAGCAGCTTAGGCCAGGGGGGAGGCCAAGAGACCCAGTACTTC